Listed below are T cell receptor beta chains from one sample, sequenced in a study of T-cell memory formation after mild COVID-19. TCRdb reprocessed the 5' RACE reads via MiXCR and lists one record per CDR3 protein. This sample has a few hundred thousand distinct CDR3 sequences; approximately 15% occur once, and the top ten carry more than 20%. Sequenced: PBMCs or a T cell subset sorted from them (not recorded which). All receptors come from a man in his late teens or twenties who had mild COVID-19 (a few samples of this study predate the infection). Cell type and time point are not known. CDR3s include the opening cysteine and the closing phenylalanine or tryptophan. Each record gives: CDR3 length, D gene, J gene, clone size, V gene, CDR3 protein, CDR3 DNA. D genes are given only for firm matches. Some rows mark clone size as missing; the rest say once, few, many or name a class of expanded clone.

length: 16; D: TRBD2; J: TRBJ2-2; size: many; V: TRBV20-1; CDR3: CSARSSGRVGTGELFF; DNA: TGCAGTGCTAGGTCCTCGGGGAGGGTCGGTACCGGGGAGCTGTTTTTT
length: 13; D: NA; J: TRBJ1-1; size: NA; V: TRBV6-5; CDR3: CASRERERTEAFF; DNA: TGTGCCAGCAGAGAACGGGAACGCACTGAAGCTTTCTTT
length: 11; D: NA; J: TRBJ2-5; size: few; V: TRBV25-1; CDR3: CASSESTTQYF; DNA: TGTGCCAGCAGTGAAAGTACGACCCAGTACTTC
length: 13; D: TRBD1; J: TRBJ2-7; size: few; V: TRBV28; CDR3: CASSGGQNYEQYF; DNA: TGTGCCAGCAGTGGGGGACAGAACTACGAGCAGTACTTC
length: 13; D: NA; J: TRBJ2-3; size: few; V: TRBV7-2; CDR3: CASGRASTDTQYF; DNA: TGTGCCAGCGGCCGGGCTAGCACAGATACGCAGTATTTT
length: 15; D: NA; J: TRBJ2-1; size: NA; V: TRBV18; CDR3: CASSPVHGSYNEQFF; DNA: TGTGCCAGCTCACCCGTGCATGGCTCCTACAATGAGCAGTTCTTC
length: 16; D: NA; J: TRBJ1-6; size: few; V: TRBV21-1; CDR3: CASSKQGTGPNSPLHF; DNA: TGTGCCAGCAGCAAACAGGGGACAGGGCCTAACTCACCCCTCCACTTT
length: 14; D: TRBD1; J: TRBJ2-1; size: NA; V: TRBV20-1; CDR3: CSAFPGQGGNEQFF; DNA: TGCAGTGCTTTTCCGGGACAGGGGGGCAATGAGCAGTTCTTC
length: 15; D: NA; J: TRBJ2-2; size: NA; V: TRBV18; CDR3: CASSPKILNTGELFF; DNA: TGTGCCAGCTCACCAAAGATTCTGAACACCGGGGAGCTGTTTTTT
length: 15; D: TRBD2; J: TRBJ2-3; size: few; V: TRBV5-1; CDR3: CASSRGGAVTDTQYF; DNA: TGCGCCAGCAGCCGCGGGGGGGCCGTAACAGATACGCAGTATTTT
length: 15; D: NA; J: TRBJ2-1; size: few; V: TRBV7-2; CDR3: CASSLQASPGNEQFF; DNA: TGTGCCAGCAGCTTACAGGCATCCCCTGGGAATGAGCAGTTCTTC
length: 18; D: TRBD2; J: TRBJ2-3; size: NA; V: TRBV7-2; CDR3: CASSPGLAGRPSTDTQYF; DNA: TGTGCCAGCAGCCCAGGACTAGCGGGTAGACCGAGCACAGATACGCAGTATTTT
length: 13; D: NA; J: TRBJ2-1; size: NA; V: TRBV29-1; CDR3: CSVGRSEYNEQFF; DNA: TGCAGCGTTGGCAGGTCGGAATACAATGAGCAGTTCTTC
length: 17; D: NA; J: TRBJ1-5; size: few; V: TRBV5-5; CDR3: CASSLRTGPISNQPQHF; DNA: TGTGCCAGCAGCTTAAGAACGGGACCGATAAGCAATCAGCCCCAGCATTTT
length: 14; D: NA; J: TRBJ2-5; size: many; V: TRBV18; CDR3: CASSPGNRQETQYF; DNA: TGTGCCAGCTCACCAGGGAATAGGCAAGAGACCCAGTACTTC
length: 13; D: NA; J: TRBJ1-2; size: few; V: TRBV10-2; CDR3: CASTPWQEGGYTF; DNA: TGCGCCAGCACCCCGTGGCAGGAGGGGGGCTACACCTTC
length: 15; D: TRBD1; J: TRBJ2-2; size: many; V: TRBV7-9; CDR3: CASSIPGQPTGELFF; DNA: TGTGCCAGCAGCATCCCGGGACAGCCCACCGGGGAGCTGTTTTTT
length: 16; D: NA; J: TRBJ1-1; size: few; V: TRBV5-1; CDR3: CASSLAGFSGMSEAFF; DNA: TGCGCCAGCAGCTTGGCCGGGTTTTCCGGGATGTCTGAAGCTTTCTTT
length: 17; D: TRBD2; J: TRBJ2-1; size: NA; V: TRBV7-6; CDR3: CASSPGTSGSSYNEQFF; DNA: TGTGCCAGCAGCCCTGGGACTAGCGGGAGCTCCTACAATGAGCAGTTCTTC
length: 15; D: TRBD2; J: TRBJ2-2; size: NA; V: TRBV5-1; CDR3: CASSQGLVGTGELFF; DNA: TGCGCCAGCAGCCAGGGACTAGTGGGGACCGGGGAGCTGTTTTTT
length: 12; D: NA; J: TRBJ1-1; size: few; V: TRBV7-8; CDR3: CASSPGGPVAFF; DNA: TGTGCCAGCAGCCCGGGCGGGCCGGTGGCTTTCTTT
length: 13; D: NA; J: TRBJ1-6; size: few; V: TRBV20-1; CDR3: CSARSGLHSPLHF; DNA: TGCAGTGCTAGGTCCGGGCTCCATTCACCCCTCCACTTT
length: 14; D: NA; J: TRBJ2-2; size: few; V: TRBV3-1; CDR3: CASSLGGDTGELFF; DNA: TGTGCCAGCAGCCTTGGAGGGGACACCGGGGAGCTGTTTTTT
length: 15; D: NA; J: TRBJ2-7; size: NA; V: TRBV4-1; CDR3: CASSQGGRRSYEQYF; DNA: TGCGCCAGCAGCCAAGGAGGCAGGAGATCCTACGAGCAGTACTTC
length: 15; D: NA; J: TRBJ2-1; size: few; V: TRBV7-8; CDR3: CASSLARISYNEQFF; DNA: TGTGCCAGCAGCTTAGCCAGGATCTCCTACAATGAGCAGTTCTTC
length: 14; D: NA; J: TRBJ2-3; size: NA; V: TRBV7-8; CDR3: CASSLGRDEDTQYF; DNA: TGTGCCAGCAGCTTAGGCAGGGATGAGGATACGCAGTATTTT
length: 17; D: NA; J: TRBJ2-5; size: once; V: TRBV7-6; CDR3: CASSSSAGTSYQETQYF; DNA: TGTGCCAGCAGCTCAAGCGCCGGGACGTCGTATCAAGAGACCCAGTACTTC
length: 14; D: NA; J: TRBJ2-3; size: few; V: TRBV11-2; CDR3: CASSDPGTGDTQYF; DNA: TGTGCCAGCAGCGACCCCGGGACTGGGGATACGCAGTATTTT
length: 14; D: NA; J: TRBJ1-2; size: NA; V: TRBV7-2; CDR3: CASSSGRGGFGYTF; DNA: TGTGCCAGCAGCTCCGGGAGAGGGGGATTTGGCTACACCTTC
length: 14; D: NA; J: TRBJ1-2; size: few; V: TRBV3-1; CDR3: CASSQGVRDSGYTF; DNA: TGTGCCAGCAGCCAGGGGGTTAGGGATTCTGGCTACACCTTC
length: 12; D: NA; J: TRBJ1-2; size: NA; V: TRBV18; CDR3: CASSPQWHGYTF; DNA: TGTGCCAGCTCACCCCAGTGGCATGGCTACACCTTC
length: 15; D: TRBD1; J: TRBJ1-2; size: few; V: TRBV29-1; CDR3: CSVRDLGTGGFGYTF; DNA: TGCAGCGTTCGGGATTTAGGGACAGGGGGGTTTGGCTACACCTTC
length: 12; D: NA; J: TRBJ2-1; size: few; V: TRBV5-6; CDR3: CASSLGSGEQFF; DNA: TGTGCCAGCAGCTTGGGTTCTGGTGAGCAGTTCTTC
length: 15; D: NA; J: TRBJ2-1; size: once; V: TRBV5-6; CDR3: CASSPAGGLSNEQFF; DNA: TGTGCCAGCAGCCCCGCTGGGGGGCTGAGTAATGAGCAGTTCTTC
length: 14; D: NA; J: TRBJ2-7; size: NA; V: TRBV30; CDR3: CAWSPDRRTYEQYF; DNA: TGTGCCTGGAGTCCCGACAGGCGCACCTACGAGCAGTACTTC
length: 14; D: NA; J: TRBJ2-4; size: many; V: TRBV11-2; CDR3: CASTAELAKNIQYF; DNA: TGTGCCAGCACCGCTGAGCTAGCCAAAAACATTCAGTACTTC
length: 15; D: TRBD2; J: TRBJ2-3; size: few; V: TRBV6-6; CDR3: CASSLAGGNRDTQYF; DNA: TGTGCCAGCAGCCTAGCGGGGGGTAATAGAGATACGCAGTATTTT
length: 15; D: TRBD1; J: TRBJ2-1; size: few; V: TRBV6-2/TRBV6-3; CDR3: CASRLYGTALNEQFF; DNA: TGTGCCAGCAGGCTCTACGGGACAGCTTTAAATGAGCAGTTCTTC
length: 11; D: TRBD1; J: TRBJ1-1; size: few; V: TRBV7-2; CDR3: CASSPGGTVFF; DNA: TGTGCCAGCAGCCCAGGGGGGACTGTTTTCTTT
length: 17; D: TRBD2; J: TRBJ2-3; size: NA; V: TRBV7-2; CDR3: CASSKGLAGGLADTQYF; DNA: TGTGCCAGCAGCAAGGGACTAGCGGGGGGCCTTGCAGATACGCAGTATTTT
length: 14; D: NA; J: TRBJ1-1; size: NA; V: TRBV5-6; CDR3: CASSYDATPTEAFF; DNA: TGTGCCAGCAGTTATGACGCTACACCCACTGAAGCTTTCTTT
length: 14; D: NA; J: TRBJ1-1; size: few; V: TRBV12-3/TRBV12-4; CDR3: CASSFRVMGTEAFF; DNA: TGTGCCAGCAGTTTCCGGGTGATGGGAACTGAAGCTTTCTTT
length: 14; D: NA; J: TRBJ2-1; size: many; V: TRBV7-9; CDR3: CASSLDGPRDEQFF; DNA: TGTGCCAGCAGCTTAGATGGACCGAGGGATGAGCAGTTCTTC
length: 14; D: NA; J: TRBJ2-1; size: many; V: TRBV6-2/TRBV6-3; CDR3: CASSYTTDHPRQFF; DNA: TGTGCCAGCAGTTATACAACGGATCACCCTCGGCAGTTCTTC
length: 17; D: TRBD2; J: TRBJ2-3; size: few; V: TRBV18; CDR3: CASSPSPSGGHTDTQYF; DNA: TGTGCCAGCTCACCAAGCCCTAGCGGGGGGCACACAGATACGCAGTATTTT
length: 16; D: TRBD2; J: TRBJ2-1; size: many; V: TRBV4-1; CDR3: CASSPYISGDPDEQFF; DNA: TGCGCCAGCAGCCCGTACATTAGCGGGGACCCAGATGAGCAGTTCTTC
length: 14; D: TRBD1; J: TRBJ2-3; size: NA; V: TRBV5-1; CDR3: CASSGGQAPDTQYF; DNA: TGCGCCAGCAGTGGGGGACAGGCGCCAGATACGCAGTATTTT
length: 15; D: NA; J: TRBJ1-2; size: NA; V: TRBV7-9; CDR3: CASSRTGPYPGGYTF; DNA: TGTGCCAGCAGCCGTACCGGGCCTTATCCGGGGGGCTACACCTTC
length: 18; D: NA; J: TRBJ1-6; size: NA; V: TRBV20-1; CDR3: CSARDHSRVRANNSPLHF; DNA: TGCAGTGCTAGAGACCATTCCAGGGTCAGGGCAAATAATTCACCCCTCCACTTT
length: 13; D: NA; J: TRBJ1-1; size: NA; V: TRBV6-5; CDR3: CASRSDWDTEAFF; DNA: TGTGCCAGCAGGTCCGATTGGGACACTGAAGCTTTCTTT
length: 16; D: TRBD1; J: TRBJ1-3; size: NA; V: TRBV7-6; CDR3: CASSPRPGQGDNTIYF; DNA: TGTGCCAGCAGCCCCCGTCCGGGACAGGGGGACAACACCATATATTTT
length: 16; D: NA; J: TRBJ1-2; size: NA; V: TRBV29-1; CDR3: CSVEEETLGGTGGYTF; DNA: TGCAGCGTTGAAGAGGAAACGCTTGGGGGGACGGGTGGCTACACCTTC
length: 14; D: NA; J: TRBJ2-6; size: NA; V: TRBV19; CDR3: CASEQGPNGNVLTF; DNA: TGTGCCAGTGAACAGGGTCCAAATGGCAACGTCCTGACTTTC
length: 16; D: TRBD2; J: TRBJ2-1; size: NA; V: TRBV4-1; CDR3: CASSHRAAGGWNEQFF; DNA: TGCGCCAGCAGCCATCGGGCGGCGGGGGGGTGGAATGAGCAGTTCTTC
length: 14; D: TRBD1; J: TRBJ2-5; size: few; V: TRBV7-7; CDR3: CASSSGQGGKTQYF; DNA: TGTGCCAGCAGCTCCGGACAGGGGGGCAAGACCCAGTACTTC
length: 15; D: TRBD2; J: TRBJ2-5; size: NA; V: TRBV7-9; CDR3: CASRSGTSGGEAQYF; DNA: TGTGCCAGCAGGTCCGGGACTAGCGGGGGAGAAGCCCAGTACTTC
length: 16; D: TRBD1; J: TRBJ1-1; size: NA; V: TRBV4-1; CDR3: CASSHLQGGKDTEAFF; DNA: TGCGCCAGCAGCCACCTGCAGGGGGGGAAGGACACCGAAGCTTTCTTT
length: 15; D: TRBD2; J: TRBJ2-5; size: many; V: TRBV6-2/TRBV6-3; CDR3: CASSYPSGGLETQYF; DNA: TGTGCCAGCAGTTACCCCAGCGGGGGTTTGGAGACCCAGTACTTC